Below are 6 T cell receptor beta chains sequenced from a single sample in a study of naive and memory T cell subsets. Two oligonucleotides, mixed equimolar, formed the beta constant-region primer covering TRBC1 and TRBC2. Each CDR3 protein is one row after TCRdb ran MiXCR on the UMI-ligation and nested PCR reads. This table holds some 87,000 distinct CDR3 sequences, 7% to 7.5% found once. The specimen sequenced was central memory CD4+ T cells from blood. These receptors were collected from a human donor in good health.

This clonotype was observed many times. The chain recombines TRBV7-8 with TRBJ1-5, with unresolved D. Per germline, CDR1 SGHVS and CDR2 FQNEAQ. Trimming shortened V by 1 base and J by 4 bases, and 14 bases separated the two germline ends. The CDR3 runs 16 residues. CDR3 residues: CASSLVGPGVNQPQHF. In nucleotides, the CDR3 is TGTGCCAGCAGCTTAGTTGGTCCTGGAGTAAATCAGCCCCAGCATTTT.

This clonotype was counted a few times. The chain has TRBV12-3 or TRBV12-4 and TRBJ2-7, with TRBD2 identical over 10 bases. This CDR3 region has 15 residues. J lost 1 base, V lost 6 bases, and 6 bases had no gene match. CDR3 in amino acids: CASSLPGLASYEQYF. The CDR3 DNA reads TGTGCCAGCAGCCTACCGGGACTAGCGTCCTACGAGCAGTACTTC.

In this sample, this clonotype turned up many times. V usage is TRBV12-3 or TRBV12-4 and J usage is TRBJ2-5, with 10 bases matching TRBD2. This CDR3 is 16 amino acids long. Trimming took 5 bases from V and 7 from J; bases not matched to a gene: 13. The CDR3: CASSHFSGRRTGTQYF. The CDR3 DNA follows: TGTGCCAGCAGTCACTTTAGCGGGAGGAGGACGGGGACCCAGTACTTC.

This sequence joins TRBV12-3 or TRBV12-4 and TRBJ2-7; D unclear. The V and J ends lost 7 bases and 3 bases respectively, with 13 bases between them. CDR3 length: 13 residues. The CDR3, as DNA: TGTGCCAGCAACCCGACGATGGGCTACGAGCAGTACTTC. Translating it yields CASNPTMGYEQYF.

This clonotype was counted at least ten times. The rearrangement uses TRBV10-3 and TRBJ2-7; D might be TRBD1 or TRBD2, each matching 5 bases. CDR1 and CDR2 (germline): ENHRY, SYGVKD. This CDR3 spans 12 amino acids. V lost 2 bases to trimming and J lost 3 bases, with 5 bases between them. The CDR3 DNA reads as TGTGCCATCAGTGAGGGGGGCTACGAGCAGTACTTC. Its protein is CAISEGGYEQYF.

This clonotype was seen many times. V usage is TRBV2 and J usage is TRBJ2-3; TRBD2 might be the D (6 bases). V gave up 7 bases and J gave up 6 bases, with 17 bases separating them. The V gene's germline CDR1 is SNHLY and CDR2 FYNNEI. There are 14 residues in the CDR3. The DNA for the CDR3 is TGTGCCAGCAATTACGGGGGAGTCAGGGATACGCAGTATTTT. This codes for CASNYGGVRDTQYF.